This TCR beta chain was profiled in a study of PD-1 blockade in classical Hodgkin lymphoma. The repertoire was sequenced with immunoSEQ multiplex PCR; TCRdb's copy has only in-frame clones and lacks some. The profile shows approximately 6,400 clones, about 79% of them singletons. Every one of the patients relapsed after autologous stem cell transplantation (brentuximab vedotin exposure was variable). V shed 4 bases, J shed 0 bases, and the junction held 5 bases outside the gene matches. Per the germline V gene, CDR1 is SGHNT and CDR2 is YYREEE (reference sequence). This CDR3 spans 16 amino acids. The chain uses TRBV5-4 and TRBJ2-7; 12 bases agree with TRBD2. The TCR was taken from a human donor with classical Hodgkin lymphoma. The sample here was peripheral blood mononuclear cells (PBMCs), taken before the second cycle of nivolumab. CDR3 in amino acids: CASSPGLAGSSYEQYF. The CDR3 DNA follows: TGTGCCAGCAGCCCGGGACTAGCGGGCAGCTCCTACGAGCAGTACTTC.